This T cell receptor beta chain was recorded in a study of metastatic and nonmetastatic thyroid tumors. At the level of the study: Where malignant and benign thyroid patients were concerned, repertoires were compared across blood and tumor or nodule tissue.

Study-level points and caveats: According to reports, the diversity of TCR beta was significantly higher in malignant thyroid tumors than in benign nodules, and this held in both blood and tumor samples.

Notes on this clone: No antigen is known for it.

J lost 0 bases, V lost 4 bases, and 18 bases had no gene match. The CDR3 length is 20 residues. CDR1 is SNHLY, CDR2 FYNNEI, per germline. There were no patients who had received any treatment before thyroid surgery. Methods used by the authors: Clinicopathological groups supplied CDR3 differences that were used to build a distant-metastasis classifier for papillary thyroid cancer. With MiXCR, TCRdb reprocessed the PCR reads. TCRdb, not the authors, supplied the V and J calls. The sample shows tens of thousands of clones, approximately 16% of them seen only once. This TCR was recovered from a male donor with papillary thyroid cancer or a benign thyroid nodule (not recorded which). Some clones in this sample may be carry-over from other donors' samples. Specimen: blood. This chain connects TRBV2 to TRBJ2-1; 7 nucleotides line up with TRBD2. This CDR3 is CASSGRPRLASQSSYNEQFF. DNA of the CDR3: TGTGCCAGCAGTGGACGCCCGAGACTAGCATCCCAGAGCTCCTACAATGAGCAGTTCTTC.